This passage covers 20 T cell receptor beta chains from one sample sequenced in a study of control samples from healthy donors and cancer patients. Measured with immunoSEQ multiplex PCR; TCRdb has only the in-frame clones, and not every one. This sample has around 99,000 clones; about 89% occur once, and the top ten carry 15% to 20%. The sequenced sample consisted of blood. The receptors were gathered from a woman in her forties or fifties in good health.

V and J are TRBV9 and TRBJ2-3, with TRBD1 identical over 9 bases. Germline CDR1 reads SGDLS; CDR2 reads YYNGEE. V was clipped by 4 bases and J by 7 bases; unmatched bases: 10. This CDR3 has 15 residues. The CDR3 DNA reads as TGTGCCAGCAGCCCCGGGACAGGGCTGAAAAATACGCAGTATTTT. Translating it yields CASSPGTGLKNTQYF.

This chain joins TRBV24-1 and TRBJ1-2; D is ambiguous. Looked up from germline, CDR1 is KGHDR and CDR2 is SFDVKD. Trimming took 6 bases from V and 5 from J, leaving 15 bases between them. The CDR3 loop spans 14 amino acids. CDR3 in amino acids: CATSPMGLGYGYTF. In DNA form, the CDR3 reads TGTGCCACCAGTCCTATGGGATTGGGGTATGGCTACACCTTC.

The chain combines TRBV4-1 with TRBJ2-3, with no clear D. The length of the CDR3 is 12 residues. Trimming removed 0 bases from V and 5 bases from J, with 3 bases in between. The germline gives CDR1 MGHRA, CDR2 YSYEKL. The CDR3 loop is CASSQDRDTQYF. Here the CDR3 DNA reads TGCGCCAGCAGCCAAGATAGAGATACGCAGTATTTT.

The chain combines TRBV5-1 with TRBJ2-3; TRBD1 agrees at 7 bases. Germline V gene sequence: CDR1 SGHRS, CDR2 YFSETQ. J lost 4 bases, V lost 4 bases, and 12 bases had no gene match. The CDR3 has 16 residues. The CDR3 protein is CASSENRGRVADTQYF. In nucleotides, the CDR3 is TGCGCCAGCAGCGAAAACAGGGGTAGGGTCGCAGATACGCAGTATTTT.

This chain uses TRBV5-1 with TRBJ2-7, with D possibly TRBD1 on 5 matching bases. Germline V gene data show CDR1 as SGHRS and CDR2 as YFSETQ. CDR3 length: 13 amino acids. Trimming left V 1 base short and J 7 bases short, with 12 bases between. The CDR3 bases are TGCGCCAGCAGCTTGACAGGTGCGAGAGAGCAGTACTTC. Translation: CASSLTGAREQYF. The full variable domain, with the rest looked up from reference TRBV5-1 and TRBJ2-7, is KAGVTQTPRYLIKTRGQQVTLSCSPISGHRSVSWYQQTPGQGLQFLFEYFSETQRNKGNFPGRFSGRQFSNSRSEMNVSTLELGDSALYLCASSLTGAREQYFGPGTRLTVT.

The chain couples TRBV2 to TRBJ1-3, with D possibly matching TRBD1 (6 bases). Germline V lookup: CDR1 SNHLY, CDR2 FYNNEI. This CDR3 is 13 amino acids long. Between the trimmed V and J ends, which lost 6 bases and 6 bases, there was a span of 12 bases. The CDR3 DNA sequence: TGTGCCAGCAGCCCACAGGGTATAAACACCATATATTTT. This gives the protein CASSPQGINTIYF.

V is TRBV27 and J is TRBJ1-1, with TRBD1 identical over 7 bases. The CDR3 contains 17 residues. With V trimmed by 3 bases and J by 3 bases, 13 bases remained unmatched. Germline values: CDR1 MNHEY, CDR2 SMNVEV (reference sequence). CDR3 bases: TGTGCCAGCAGTTTTGGAGGGGGCGCAATAGTCTACACTGAAGCTTTCTTT. It yields the protein CASSFGGGAIVYTEAFF.

This clone was observed once. The CDR3 bases are TGCGCCAGCAGCCAAGTTGGGACAGGGGGGAGCTATGGCTACACCTTC. It translates to CASSQVGTGGSYGYTF. The genes are TRBV4-1 and TRBJ1-2; 11 bases are shared with TRBD1. In germline, CDR1 is MGHRA, CDR2 YSYEKL. This CDR3 has 16 amino acids. V lost 1 base, J lost 4 bases, and 5 bases stayed unmatched.

The rearrangement joins TRBV6-5 to TRBJ2-7; 10 nucleotides agree with TRBD1. The CDR3 consists of 15 residues. V was clipped by 9 bases and J by 7 bases; unmatched bases: 15. Germline V lookup: CDR1 MNHEY, CDR2 SVGAGI. CDR3 sequence: CASLTPGQGRREQYF. CDR3 bases: TGTGCCAGTCTCACACCGGGACAGGGGAGGAGGGAGCAGTACTTC.

The chain recombines TRBV27 with TRBJ2-3; D gene ambiguous. The CDR3 consists of 17 residues. The germline gives CDR1 MNHEY, CDR2 SMNVEV (reference sequence). Trimming pared 6 bases from V and 7 bases from J, leaving 26 bases between. The CDR3 DNA reads as TGTGCCAGCAGCCGACCCCAGGCCAGGAGCACATCAAATACGCAGTATTTT. Residues: CASSRPQARSTSNTQYF.

The chain recombines TRBV14 with TRBJ1-3; D is unclear. V was trimmed by 8 bases and J by 0 bases, leaving 8 bases between them. The CDR3 is 13 residues long. Germline V lookup: CDR1 SGHDN, CDR2 FVKESK. Here the CDR3 reads CASGRASGNTIYF. The CDR3 DNA sequence: TGTGCCAGCGGCCGGGCCTCTGGAAACACCATATATTTT.

The gene calls are TRBV2 and TRBJ2-4, with D possibly matching TRBD1 (7 bases). V lost 8 bases to trimming and J lost 2 bases, with 16 bases between them. The CDR3 covers 15 residues. Germline-derived CDR1 and CDR2 are SNHLY and FYNNEI. CDR3 in DNA: TGTGCCAGCGATACGGAGGGGGCTACCAAAAACATTCAGTACTTC. Translating it yields CASDTEGATKNIQYF.

V is TRBV6-2 or TRBV6-3 and J is TRBJ2-1, with TRBD2 identical over 11 bases. The germline gives CDR1 MNHEY, CDR2 SVGEGT. The CDR3 spans 17 residues. V gave up 5 bases and J gave up 9 bases; unmatched junction bases: 15. This CDR3 reads CASSGKTSGILGGEQFF. CDR3 DNA: TGTGCCAGCAGTGGGAAGACTAGCGGGATTTTAGGAGGTGAGCAGTTCTTC.

The chain has TRBV25-1 and TRBJ1-6, with no clear D. The CDR3 covers 15 residues. The germline V and J ends were trimmed by 0 bases and 1 base, with 4 bases remaining between them. The V gene's germline CDR1 is MGHDK and CDR2 SYGVNS. Here the CDR3 reads CASSEYPSYNSPLHF. In nucleotides, the CDR3 is TGTGCCAGCAGTGAATATCCGTCCTATAATTCACCCCTCCACTTT.

The sample holds one count of this clone. The chain couples TRBV5-6 to TRBJ1-2; D not resolved. Trimming took off 2 bases at V and 8 bases at J, with 10 bases between the two ends. The CDR3 runs to 12 residues. Germline V lookup: CDR1 SGHDT, CDR2 YYEEEE. CDR3 in amino acids: CASSLSPRGYTF. Written as DNA, the CDR3 is TGTGCCAGCAGCTTAAGCCCTCGGGGCTACACCTTC.

The chain employs TRBV6-2 or TRBV6-3 and TRBJ1-2; D gene unclear. CDR3 size: 12 residues. V gave up 5 bases and J gave up 7 bases, with 11 bases separating them. Germline V gene sequence: CDR1 MNHEY, CDR2 SVGEGT. CDR3 in DNA: TGTGCCAGCAGTCCCCCCGTTAGTGGCTACACCTTC. This codes for CASSPPVSGYTF.

The chain combines TRBV7-9 with TRBJ1-5; tentative D call: TRBD1 (5 bases). Trimming shortened V by 1 base and J by 6 bases, and 19 bases separated the two germline ends. The CDR3 has 17 residues. Germline CDR1 is SEHNR and CDR2 is FQNEAQ (reference sequence). The CDR3 region is CASSLGQGKTVGQPQHF. CDR3 nucleotide sequence: TGTGCCAGCAGCTTAGGGCAGGGAAAGACAGTAGGTCAGCCCCAGCATTTT.

CDR3 in amino acids: CASSVANYGYTF. The CDR3 DNA follows: TGTGCCAGCAGCGTAGCTAACTATGGCTACACCTTC. The genes are TRBV9 and TRBJ1-2; D is ambiguous. The V gene's germline CDR1 is SGDLS and CDR2 YYNGEE. CDR3 length: 12 residues. V was cut by 0 bases and J by 0 bases, with 0 bases left in between.

The chain uses TRBV5-8 and TRBJ2-6; D is ambiguous. V gave up 0 bases and J gave up 0 bases, with 7 bases separating them. CDR1 is SGHTS, CDR2 YDEGEE, per germline. The CDR3 contains 16 residues. The CDR3 DNA reads TGTGCCAGCAGCTTGGCAGCCTACTCTGGGGCCAACGTCCTGACTTTC. The encoded protein is CASSLAAYSGANVLTF.

Notes on this clone: Mismatch with germline at one junction end may stem from a read error. The chain is built from TRBV6-2 or TRBV6-3 and TRBJ2-7, with 11 bases fitting TRBD1. The germline gives CDR1 MNHEY, CDR2 SVGEGT. CDR3 size: 13 residues. CDR3 sequence reads: CASSYRSDRGPTF. The CDR3, as DNA: TGTGCCAGCAGTTACCGCTCGGACAGGGGGCCCACGTTC.